This T cell receptor beta chain was captured by sequencing in a study of blood T cell repertoires in COVID-19. Overall study: Samples taken during acute and convalescent COVID-19 were collected in the United States, Italy and Spain. The cDNA or gDNA used as material had been derived from T cells, B-cell-depleted T cells, or PBMCs.

Clones were sequenced by immunoSEQ multiplex PCR, and TCRdb holds only the in-frame ones, with some missing. Of around 190,000 clones in the sample, roughly 80% were seen once. The CDR3 is made up of 18 amino acids. CDR1 is SGHNT, CDR2 YENEEA, per germline. V shed 3 bases and J 5 bases; nucleotides not matched to a gene: 12. The sequence came from a woman aged 40 to 50 with COVID-19, enrolled during active disease. The specimen was peripheral blood. J is TRBJ2-2 and V is TRBV11-3; TRBD1 matches at 10 bases. CDR3 coding DNA: TGTGCCAGCAGCTTTTCGATTGCCGGGACAGGGGTAACCGGGGAGCTGTTTTTT. This sequence encodes CASSFSIAGTGVTGELFF.